A single sample is the source of the 24 T cell receptor beta chains below, sequenced in a study of blood T cell repertoires in COVID-19. Generated by immunoSEQ multiplex PCR, the TCRdb table keeps only in-frame clones and is missing some. The sample carries 120,000 or so clones, 65% to 85% recorded once. Sequenced input: peripheral blood. The receptors derive from a man younger than 40 with COVID-19, enrolled during active disease.

V and J are TRBV19 and TRBJ2-2, with 9 bases lining up with TRBD2. Germline CDR1 reads LNHDA; CDR2 reads SQIVND (reference sequence). The CDR3 extends over 20 amino acids. V dropped 0 bases and J dropped 6; count of bases not matched to a gene: 17. The CDR3 loop reads CASSIELIPGLASSPGELFF. CDR3 nucleotides: TGTGCCAGTAGTATAGAGCTAATCCCGGGACTAGCCTCGAGTCCCGGGGAGCTGTTTTTT.

The rearrangement links TRBV19 to TRBJ1-2; D unclear. With 9 bases removed from V and 3 bases from J, the gap between germline ends came to 17 bases. The germline CDR1 and CDR2 sequences are LNHDA and SQIVND (reference sequence). This CDR3 comprises 14 residues. The CDR3 loop reads CASLAGGSDYGYTF. For the CDR3, the DNA is TGTGCCAGCCTAGCGGGCGGGTCGGACTATGGCTACACCTTC.

J is TRBJ2-1 and V is TRBV20-1, with a possible D match to TRBD2 (6 bases). The V end was cut by 5 bases, the J end by 7 bases, with 9 bases between. In germline, CDR1 is DFQATT, CDR2 SNEGSKA (reference sequence). The CDR3 consists of 11 residues. The CDR3: CSAGDWNEQFF. Here the CDR3 DNA reads TGCAGTGCTGGGGACTGGAATGAGCAGTTCTTC.

In this sample, this clone turned up once. The chain is built from TRBV10-3 and TRBJ1-1; D gene ambiguous. The CDR3 runs 13 residues. V lost 10 bases and J lost 8, with 20 bases in between. CDR1 is ENHRY, CDR2 SYGVKD, per germline. The CDR3 DNA follows: TGTGCCACCCTTGGAGGGCAGGTCACCGAAGCTTTCTTT. Residues: CATLGGQVTEAFF.

This chain links TRBV11-2 with TRBJ2-2, with 7 bases lining up with TRBD2. Losses at the gene ends were 10 bases for V and 5 bases for J; bases not matched to a gene: 16. The germline gives CDR1 SGHAT, CDR2 FQNNGV. CDR3 length equals 16 residues. CDR3 coding DNA: TGTGCCACCGGCGGCGGGAGTGATGTGGTGACCGGGGAGCTGTTTTTT. Translation: CATGGGSDVVTGELFF. The full variable domain, its missing parts supplied by reference TRBV11-2 and TRBJ2-2, is EAGVAQSPRYKIIEKRQSVAFWCNPISGHATLYWYQQILGQGPKLLIQFQNNGVVDDSQLPKDRFSAERLKGVDSTLKIQPAKLEDSAVYLCATGGGSDVVTGELFFGEGSRLTVL.

This chain links TRBV7-9 with TRBJ2-7; D remains unclear. The germline CDR1 and CDR2 sequences are SEHNR and FQNEAQ (reference sequence). The CDR3 sequence is 14 residues long. Trimming cost V 5 bases and J 1 base, with 12 bases left between them. This CDR3 is CASSPRVRSYEQYF. In nucleotides, the CDR3 is TGTGCCAGCAGCCCCCGGGTCCGATCCTACGAGCAGTACTTC.

The CDR3 DNA follows: TGTGCCAGCAGTTACCCCGGGGGGGCCAAGTACTTC. Its protein product is CASSYPGGAKYF. V gene TRBV6-2 or TRBV6-3 combines with J gene TRBJ2-4; 8 nucleotides align to TRBD2. The germline V gene encodes CDR1 MNHEY and CDR2 SVGEGT. The CDR3 extends over 12 amino acids. The junction had 5 bases not matched to a gene; V was cut back by 2 bases and J by 14 bases.

The chain couples TRBV28 to TRBJ2-2; possible D gene TRBD2, 7 bases. CDR1 MDHEN and CDR2 SYDVKM come from the germline V gene. V lost 7 bases to trimming and J lost 6 bases, with 15 bases between them. The CDR3 extends over 14 amino acids. CDR3 sequence reads: CASTTWGGSGELFF. CDR3 DNA: TGTGCCAGCACCACGTGGGGGGGCTCCGGGGAGCTGTTTTTT.

The J gene is TRBJ1-2, the V gene TRBV3-1 (or the pseudogene TRBV3-2); D perhaps matches TRBD1 (5 bases). This CDR3 has 14 residues. Per the germline V gene, CDR1 is LGHDT and CDR2 is YNNKEL (reference sequence). The V and J ends lost 5 bases and 2 bases respectively, with 12 bases between them. The CDR3 sequence is CASSFLRGNYGYTF. The CDR3 DNA is TGTGCCAGCAGCTTTCTCCGGGGGAACTATGGCTACACCTTC.

This clone was seen a single time. This rearrangement joins TRBV7-6 to TRBJ2-3; 7 bases align to TRBD2. The germline V gene encodes CDR1 SGHVS and CDR2 FNYEAQ. V lost 1 base, J lost 2 bases, and 6 bases stayed unmatched. There are 16 residues in the CDR3. The CDR3 reads CASSLGGLAATDTQYF. In nucleotides, the CDR3 is TGTGCCAGCAGCTTAGGTGGGCTAGCGGCCACAGATACGCAGTATTTT.

The chain carries TRBV13 and TRBJ1-2; D is undetermined. V was clipped by 6 bases and J by 12 bases, with 26 bases between them. The CDR3 covers 15 residues. Germline V gives CDR1 PRHDT, CDR2 FYEKMQ (reference sequence). CDR3 in amino acids: CASSKSTGSSIGDTF. In DNA, the CDR3 is TGTGCCAGCAGTAAATCAACGGGGAGTTCAATTGGGGACACCTTC.

The chain has TRBV5-1 and TRBJ2-7; D is possibly TRBD1 (6 bases). The germline V gene encodes CDR1 SGHRS and CDR2 YFSETQ. V was cut by 1 base and J by 3 bases, with 11 bases left in between. This CDR3 is built from 14 residues. The CDR3 region is CASSLTGLGYEQYF. Written as DNA, the CDR3 is TGCGCCAGCAGCTTGACAGGGTTAGGCTACGAGCAGTACTTC.

This sequence joins TRBV19 and TRBJ2-7; 9 positions agree with TRBD1. This CDR3 spans 13 amino acids. Trimming at V came to 5 bases and at J to 2 bases, leaving 1 base not matched to a gene. Germline V gene sequence: CDR1 LNHDA, CDR2 SQIVND (reference sequence). This chain's CDR3 is CASSWDRAYEQYF. The CDR3 bases are TGTGCCAGTAGTTGGGACAGGGCCTACGAGCAGTACTTC. Looking up the rest from reference TRBV19 and TRBJ2-7 gives the full variable domain: DGGITQSPKYLFRKEGQNVTLSCEQNLNHDAMYWYRQDPGQGLRLIYYSQIVNDFQKGDIAEGYSVSREKKESFPLTVTSAQKNPTAFYLCASSWDRAYEQYFGPGTRLTVT.

The gene calls are TRBV6-5 and TRBJ2-1, with 9 bases identical to TRBD2. The CDR3 sequence is 16 residues long. After removal of 0 bases from V and 5 bases from J, the junction contained 5 bases not matched to a gene. Germline CDR1 and CDR2: MNHEY and SVGAGI. The CDR3 sequence: CASSYSSLAGHNEQFF. In DNA, the CDR3 is TGTGCCAGCAGTTACTCATCCCTAGCGGGGCACAATGAGCAGTTCTTC.

This clone has just one count. The chain joins TRBV7-2 to TRBJ1-2, with 9 bases identical to TRBD1. The CDR3 length is 13 residues. Per the germline V gene, CDR1 is SGHTA and CDR2 is FQGNSA. With 4 bases clipped from V and 10 bases from J, the junction kept 7 bases outside the gene matches. The CDR3 nucleotides are TGTGCCAGCAGCTCAAATTACAGGGGGCTCTACACCTTC. Amino acids: CASSSNYRGLYTF.

The chain employs TRBV27 and TRBJ1-5; D possibly corresponds to TRBD1 (5 bases). The germline V gene has CDR1 MNHEY and CDR2 SMNVEV (reference sequence). The CDR3 runs 15 residues. Trimming cost V 1 base and J 4 bases, with 11 bases left between them. Here the CDR3 DNA reads TGTGCCAGCAGTTTATTAGGGGAGGGAAATCAGCCCCAGCATTTT. Translation gives CASSLLGEGNQPQHF.

This clone was recorded only once. This chain links TRBV2 with TRBJ2-5; 8 bases fit TRBD1. This CDR3 is 15 amino acids long. Germline trimming cut 4 bases from V and 1 base from J; bases unmatched to any gene: 5. Germline V gene lookup returns CDR1 SNHLY and CDR2 FYNNEI. The CDR3 nucleotides read TGTGCCAGCAGTGTAAGGACAGGGCTCCAAGAGACCCAGTACTTC. Amino acid sequence: CASSVRTGLQETQYF.

V and J are TRBV27 and TRBJ1-5, with D possibly being TRBD1 (5 bases). V shed 3 bases and J shed 4 bases, with 13 bases lying between them. Per the germline V gene, CDR1 is MNHEY and CDR2 is SMNVEV (reference sequence). This CDR3 comprises 15 residues. In nucleotides, the CDR3 is TGTGCCAGCAGTTTTTCAGTGGCAGGGAATCAGCCCCAGCATTTT. Its protein product is CASSFSVAGNQPQHF.

The V call is TRBV6-5, the J call TRBJ1-2; 9 bases are a match to TRBD1. The CDR3 runs 14 residues. Germline CDR1 and CDR2: MNHEY and SVGAGI. J was trimmed by 4 bases and V by 5 bases; bases with no gene match: 5. Here the CDR3 DNA reads TGTGCCAGCAGTCGTCGGGACAGGGCCTATGGCTACACCTTC. It translates to CASSRRDRAYGYTF.

The rearrangement joins TRBV24-1 to TRBJ2-3; 9 nucleotides align to TRBD1. The CDR3 extends over 11 amino acids. Germline V gene data show CDR1 as KGHDR and CDR2 as SFDVKD. The trim removed 4 bases at V and 14 bases at J, leaving 3 bases unmatched. The CDR3 DNA is TGTGCCACCAGTGAGTGGGACAGGGTGTATTTT. Translating gives CATSEWDRVYF.

The chain has TRBV5-1 and TRBJ1-1, with 9 bases aligning to TRBD1. Germline CDR1 SGHRS, CDR2 YFSETQ. Losses at the gene ends were 4 bases for V and 10 bases for J; bases not matched to a gene: 8. CDR3 length: 13 residues. CDR3 loop: CASSATGGRGAFF. The CDR3 nucleotides read TGCGCCAGCAGCGCAACAGGGGGCAGGGGAGCTTTCTTT.

This sequence joins TRBV5-6 and TRBJ2-4; possible D gene TRBD2, 5 bases. The V end was cut by 2 bases, the J end by 2 bases, with 14 bases between. The CDR3 sequence is 16 residues long. Per germline, CDR1 SGHDT and CDR2 YYEEEE. In DNA form, the CDR3 reads TGTGCCAGCAGCTTACCAAGCGGTGGGACCAAAAACATTCAGTACTTC. As protein: CASSLPSGGTKNIQYF. The full variable domain, with the rest looked up from reference TRBV5-6 and TRBJ2-4, is DAGVTQSPTHLIKTRGQQVTLRCSPKSGHDTVSWYQQALGQGPQFIFQYYEEEERQRGNFPDRFSGHQFPNYSSELNVNALLLGDSALYLCASSLPSGGTKNIQYFGAGTRLSVL.

V and J are TRBV27 and TRBJ2-3; 8 positions match TRBD2. The germline V gene encodes CDR1 MNHEY and CDR2 SMNVEV (reference sequence). The CDR3 spans 14 residues. Trimming at V came to 7 bases and at J to 6 bases, leaving 9 bases not matched to a gene. For the CDR3, the DNA is TGTGCCAGCATGAGGGCGGGGGGCGCGGATACGCAGTATTTT. Translating gives CASMRAGGADTQYF.

This clone was observed a few times. The rearrangement joins TRBV7-9 to TRBJ1-5; the D is unclear. The CDR3 is 13 amino acids. Germline V CDR1 and CDR2: SEHNR, FQNEAQ (reference sequence). V was cut by 1 base and J by 4 bases, with 5 bases left in between. Here the CDR3 reads CASSLDGNQPQHF. The DNA for the CDR3 is TGTGCCAGCAGCTTAGACGGGAATCAGCCCCAGCATTTT.